The next 5 T cell receptor beta chains were all read from a single sample in a study of blood T cell repertoires in COVID-19. The table came from immunoSEQ multiplex PCR; TCRdb's copy has only in-frame clones and leaves some out. The sample includes approximately 54,000 clones, 81% of them seen just once. Material for sequencing was peripheral blood. These TCRs come from a woman aged 60-75 years with acute or convalescent COVID-19.

The chain carries TRBV24-1 and TRBJ2-5, with TRBD1 matching 9 bases. J was trimmed by 6 bases and V by 1 base; bases with no gene match: 5. CDR3 length equals 15 residues. The V gene's germline CDR1 is KGHDR and CDR2 SFDVKD. In DNA, the CDR3 is TGTGCCACCAGTGATTTAAACAGGGGGCCGAAGACCCAGTACTTC. Protein sequence: CATSDLNRGPKTQYF.

The J gene is TRBJ1-6, the V gene TRBV4-1, with 8 bases fitting TRBD1. Germline CDR1 and CDR2: MGHRA and YSYEKL. The CDR3 spans 15 residues. V shed 3 bases, J shed 10 bases, and the junction held 8 bases outside the gene matches. For the CDR3, the DNA is TGCGCCAGCAGCCAGTCAGGACAGGGTGGCTCACCCCTCCACTTT. Its protein product is CASSQSGQGGSPLHF.

This chain uses TRBV10-1 with TRBJ2-5, with D uncertain. Germline V CDR1 and CDR2: WNHNN, SYGVQD (reference sequence). Trimming took 6 bases from V and 5 from J, leaving 10 bases between them. There are 12 residues in the CDR3. The CDR3 DNA reads TGCGCCAGCAGGTGGGCCTGTGAGACCCAGTACTTC. This encodes CASRWACETQYF.

J is TRBJ1-1 and V is TRBV5-6; TRBD1 agrees at 8 bases. The germline gives CDR1 SGHDT, CDR2 YYEEEE. Germline trimming cut 2 bases from V and 1 base from J; bases unmatched to any gene: 4. CDR3 length: 15 residues. DNA for the CDR3: TGTGCCAGCAGCTTAGTGGACAGGGAGAACACTGAAGCTTTCTTT. This translates into CASSLVDRENTEAFF.

This sequence joins TRBV18 and TRBJ1-2; a possible D gene is TRBD1 (5 bases). Germline V gene sequence: CDR1 KGHSH, CDR2 LQKENI. The CDR3 is 13 residues long. Trimming cost V 2 bases and J 6 bases, with 10 bases left between them. For the CDR3, the DNA is TGTGCCAGCTCACCAGGGCAGGGCGATGGCTACACCTTC. Protein product: CASSPGQGDGYTF.